A selection of T cell receptor beta chains follows, all from one sample in a study of shared clonotypes between healthy human individuals. The data were produced by immunoSEQ multiplex PCR, yet TCRdb's version contains in-frame clones alone and is incomplete. Of fewer than 1.6 million clones listed, approximately 98.5% were seen once; the top ten hold 0.3% to 0.45%. The specimen sequenced was naive CD4+ T cells sorted from blood. Receptors originate from a man in his thirties or forties in good health. Each CDR3 is given with its conserved first and last residue. The order of the fields is CDR3 protein, CDR3 DNA, clone size, D gene, V gene, J gene. The D gene is left open where the match is weak. Rows give clone size only sometimes, using once, few, many, or a class for an expanded clone.

CASSPRVTNTGELFF,TGTGCCAGCAGTCCGAGGGTGACGAACACCGGGGAGCTGTTTTTT,-,-,TRBV7-2,TRBJ2-2
CASSQGLAGQGNEQFF,TGTGCCAGCAGCCAGGGACTAGCGGGCCAGGGCAATGAGCAGTTCTTC,-,TRBD2,TRBV11-2,TRBJ2-1
CASSPSAGAYEQYF,TGCGCCAGCAGCCCGTCGGCCGGGGCCTACGAGCAGTACTTC,-,-,TRBV5-1,TRBJ2-7
CASSYFGFQETQYF,TGTGCCAGCAGTTACTTCGGGTTCCAAGAGACCCAGTACTTC,-,-,TRBV6-5,TRBJ2-5
CASSPVPGQGIHEQYF,TGCGCCAGCAGCCCCGTCCCGGGACAGGGGATCCACGAGCAGTACTTC,-,TRBD1,TRBV4-1,TRBJ2-7
CASRETGGVSNEQFF,TGTGCCAGCAGGGAGACAGGGGGCGTAAGCAATGAGCAGTTCTTC,-,TRBD1,TRBV2,TRBJ2-1
CASSLRGGLAGDLIF,TGTGCCAGCAGCTTGAGAGGTGGACTAGCGGGAGATTTGATCTTC,once,TRBD2,TRBV5-4,TRBJ2-1
CASSLGADRDLANEQFF,TGCGCCAGCAGCTTAGGGGCGGACAGGGATTTAGCCAATGAGCAGTTCTTC,-,TRBD1,TRBV5-1,TRBJ2-1
CASSVGTSDYYEQYF,TGTGCCAGCAGCGTAGGGACTAGCGATTACTACGAGCAGTACTTC,-,TRBD2,TRBV9,TRBJ2-7
CASSRVDGVYQFF,TGTGCCAGCAGCCGCGTTGACGGGGTCTACCAGTTCTTC,-,-,TRBV14,TRBJ2-1
CASSQPRTSRQETQYF,TGTGCCAGCAGCCAACCTAGGACTAGTCGGCAAGAGACCCAGTACTTC,-,TRBD2,TRBV14,TRBJ2-5
CASSLGKSTEAFF,TGTGCCAGCAGCTTAGGTAAGAGCACTGAAGCTTTCTTT,-,-,TRBV13,TRBJ1-1
CAWSLRRASPYEQYF,TGTGCCTGGAGTCTCCGCCGGGCCTCCCCCTACGAGCAGTACTTC,-,-,TRBV30,TRBJ2-7
CASSSEGLAGETQYF,TGTGCCAGCAGCTCGGAGGGCCTAGCGGGAGAGACCCAGTACTTC,-,TRBD2,TRBV7-2,TRBJ2-5
CASSQQRLGGYNEQFF,TGTGCCAGCTCTCAACAGCGTCTAGGGGGGTACAATGAGCAGTTCTTC,-,-,TRBV18,TRBJ2-1
CASSPITNGPQHF,TGTGCCAGCAGCCCCATAACGAATGGGCCCCAGCATTTT,-,-,TRBV5-5,TRBJ1-5
CASVKGDFRTDTQYF,TGTGCCAGCGTAAAAGGGGACTTCCGCACAGATACGCAGTATTTT,-,-,TRBV28,TRBJ2-3
CASGIGTPRNEQFF,TGTGCCAGCGGGATCGGGACACCTAGGAATGAGCAGTTCTTC,-,-,TRBV28,TRBJ2-1
CASSRDREAEKLFF,TGTGCCAGCAGTAGGGACAGGGAGGCTGAAAAACTGTTTTTT,-,TRBD1,TRBV2,TRBJ1-4
CASSHGHNSGNTIYF,TGTGCCAGCAGCCACGGACACAACTCTGGAAACACCATATATTTT,-,-,TRBV14,TRBJ1-3